One and the same sample provided the 17 T cell receptor beta chains below, sequenced in a study of CD8 T cells in Susac syndrome. Reverse transcription of about 0.45 to 1 ug RNA was carried out with random hexamers. TCRdb reanalysed the immunoSEQ multiplex PCR reads using MiXCR and keeps one entry per CDR3 protein. The sample holds roughly 140,000 distinct CDR3 sequences; approximately 95% are singletons and the top ten take 0.27%. Sequenced: CD8+ T cells from PBMCs. Every receptor here comes from a human donor in good health.

CDR3 residues: CSGGPVQGGDYGYTF. CDR3 DNA: TGCAGCGGGGGCCCGGTTCAGGGAGGTGACTATGGCTACACCTTC. V is TRBV29-1 and J is TRBJ1-2, with TRBD1 as a possible D gene (5 bases). The ends were cut back, 7 bases at V and 3 bases at J, with 21 bases in the middle. In germline, CDR1 is SQVTM, CDR2 ANQGSEA. CDR3 length: 15 amino acids.

The rearrangement links TRBV29-1 to TRBJ2-1, with a possible D match to TRBD1 (5 bases). The CDR3 has 11 amino acids. Germline V lookup: CDR1 SQVTM, CDR2 ANQGSEA. V lost 2 bases, J lost 9 bases, and 8 bases lay in between. CDR3 amino acids: CSVESQGEQFF. The DNA for the CDR3 is TGCAGCGTTGAAAGCCAGGGTGAGCAGTTCTTC.

This chain joins TRBV25-1 and TRBJ2-1; D perhaps matches TRBD2 (6 bases). The CDR3 has 14 amino acids. Germline assignment: CDR1 MGHDK and CDR2 SYGVNS. V was trimmed by 7 bases and J by 3 bases, leaving 13 bases between them. The chain's CDR3 is CASTGWRGYNEQFF. The CDR3 DNA sequence: TGTGCCAGCACCGGGTGGAGGGGCTACAATGAGCAGTTCTTC.

DNA of the CDR3: TGTGCCAGCAGCCCCCCGGGACTAGCGGGACCCTACGAGCAGTACTTC. Protein: CASSPPGLAGPYEQYF. V is TRBV12-3 or TRBV12-4 and J is TRBJ2-7; TRBD2 agrees at 13 bases. The CDR3 length is 16 residues. The V segment lost 6 bases and the J segment 2 bases; nucleotides outside the gene matches: 7.

This clonotype appeared a single time. This chain joins TRBV11-2 and TRBJ2-1; 9 bases are a match to TRBD2. The V and J ends lost 1 base and 7 bases, in that order; junction bases with no gene match: 8. Germline assignment: CDR1 SGHAT and CDR2 FQNNGV. The CDR3 has 16 amino acids. CDR3 in DNA: TGTGCCAGCAGCTTAGTGCGAGCGGGAGGAGTAAATGAGCAGTTCTTC. Its translation is CASSLVRAGGVNEQFF. The full variable domain, completed using reference TRBV11-2 and TRBJ2-1, is EAGVAQSPRYKIIEKRQSVAFWCNPISGHATLYWYQQILGQGPKLLIQFQNNGVVDDSQLPKDRFSAERLKGVDSTLKIQPAKLEDSAVYLCASSLVRAGGVNEQFFGPGTRLTVL.

The CDR3 nucleotides read TGCGCCAGCAGCTCGAGGTTTGGGAATGAGCAGTTCTTC. It codes for CASSSRFGNEQFF. The rearrangement links TRBV5-1 to TRBJ2-1, with D uncertain. The CDR3 has 13 residues. Germline V CDR1 and CDR2: SGHRS, YFSETQ. V was cut by 3 bases and J by 7 bases, with 11 bases left in between.

The chain is built from TRBV7-3 and TRBJ2-1, with D perhaps matching TRBD1 (6 bases). Germline CDR1 is SGHTA and CDR2 is FQGTGA. The CDR3 loop spans 13 amino acids. Trimming shortened V by 1 base and J by 7 bases, and 8 bases separated the two germline ends. The CDR3 DNA reads as TGTGCCAGCAGCTTAATTACAGGGAATGAGCAGTTCTTC. This codes for CASSLITGNEQFF. The whole variable domain, filled in from reference TRBV7-3 and TRBJ2-1, reads GAGVSQTPSNKVTEKGKYVELRCDPISGHTALYWYRQSLGQGPEFLIYFQGTGAADDSGLPNDRFFAVRPEGSVSTLKIQRTERGDSAVYLCASSLITGNEQFFGPGTRLTVL.

This rearrangement joins TRBV7-9 to TRBJ2-3, with 9 bases aligning to TRBD2. This CDR3 is 16 amino acids long. V shed 5 bases and J 5 bases; nucleotides not matched to a gene: 11. CDR1 and CDR2 from the germline V gene are SEHNR and FQNEAQ (reference sequence). The CDR3 bases are TGTGCCAGCAGCCAGTTGATAGCGGGAGTTCTAGATACGCAGTATTTT. It translates to CASSQLIAGVLDTQYF.

The gene calls are TRBV7-9 and TRBJ2-7; D is perhaps TRBD1 or TRBD2 (6 bases each). The V gene lost 4 bases and the J gene lost 1 base, with 20 bases spanning the gap. The CDR3 spans 17 residues. Germline assignment: CDR1 SEHNR and CDR2 FQNEAQ (reference sequence). DNA for the CDR3: TGTGCCAGCAGCTCGCTCAGAAGGGGGGACGGGTCCTACGAGCAGTACTTC. Translated, it gives CASSSLRRGDGSYEQYF.

The rearrangement links TRBV20-1 to TRBJ1-3; no clear D. The CDR3 is 14 residues long. Between the trimmed V and J ends, which lost 6 bases and 1 base, there was a span of 13 bases. CDR1 DFQATT and CDR2 SNEGSKA come from the germline V gene (reference sequence). The CDR3, as DNA: TGCAGTGCCCGCCCGGTCATTTCTGGAAACACCATATATTTT. This translates into CSARPVISGNTIYF.

The chain recombines TRBV4-3 with TRBJ2-7; the match to TRBD1 covers 10 bases. CDR1 LGHNA and CDR2 YSLEER come from the germline V gene. Germline trimming cut 10 bases from V and 5 bases from J; bases unmatched to any gene: 8. The CDR3 spans 13 residues. The CDR3 loop reads CANTRGQGHEQYF. Written as DNA, the CDR3 is TGCGCCAATACAAGGGGACAGGGGCACGAGCAGTACTTC.

The V call is TRBV13, the J call TRBJ2-1; D perhaps matches TRBD1 (6 bases). Looked up from germline, CDR1 is PRHDT and CDR2 is FYEKMQ (reference sequence). Trimming took 3 bases from V and 2 from J, leaving 14 bases between them. The length of the CDR3 is 16 residues. The CDR3 nucleotides are TGTGCCAGCAGCTTCACCGGGCAGGGGACCTACAATGAGCAGTTCTTC. It is translated as CASSFTGQGTYNEQFF.

J is TRBJ2-3 and V is TRBV7-3, with 8 bases that match TRBD1. The CDR3 consists of 14 residues. Germline lookup yields CDR1 SGHTA and CDR2 FQGTGA. Trimming at V came to 5 bases and at J to 1 base, leaving 2 bases not matched to a gene. This CDR3 reads CASSPTGGTDTQYF. The DNA of the CDR3 is TGTGCCAGCAGCCCGACAGGGGGCACAGATACGCAGTATTTT.

The CDR3 nucleotides are TGTGCCAGCAGTGACGGCGGGGGATACTCAGATACGCAGTATTTT. This encodes CASSDGGGYSDTQYF. The chain employs TRBV28 and TRBJ2-3; the match to TRBD2 covers 7 bases. Germline CDR1 and CDR2: MDHEN and SYDVKM. CDR3 size: 15 residues. V was clipped by 5 bases and J by 4 bases; unmatched bases: 9.

This sequence joins TRBV29-1 and TRBJ2-7, with TRBD2 matching over 13 bases. Germline V CDR1 and CDR2: SQVTM, ANQGSEA. Trimming took 6 bases from V and 3 from J; bases not matched to a gene: 8. The CDR3 is made up of 15 amino acids. The CDR3: CSVQLGLAGVYEQYF. CDR3 in DNA: TGCAGCGTCCAGCTCGGACTAGCGGGAGTCTACGAGCAGTACTTC.

This chain links TRBV19 with TRBJ1-2; possible D gene TRBD1, 5 bases. This CDR3 spans 13 amino acids. V was trimmed by 5 bases and J by 8 bases, leaving 15 bases between them. CDR1 is LNHDA, CDR2 SQIVND, per germline (reference sequence). CDR3 sequence reads: CASSWQGLYGYTF. The CDR3, as DNA: TGTGCCAGTAGTTGGCAGGGACTGTACGGCTACACCTTC.

The V call is TRBV29-1, the J call TRBJ2-7; the D call may be TRBD1 or TRBD2 (5 bases each). The CDR3 is 13 amino acids. CDR1 is SQVTM, CDR2 ANQGSEA, per germline. V lost 3 bases and J lost 2, with 11 bases in between. In DNA form, the CDR3 reads TGCAGCGTTGAGGGGGACGGGCCCTACGAGCAGTACTTC. Its translation: CSVEGDGPYEQYF.